This paragraph reports one TCR beta chain. The antigen it recognizes is unknown. One base away there is no much larger clone; base qualities are not given. A distance of 13 bases separates the germline ends of V and J, which lose 5 bases and 8 bases respectively. The germline V gene (reference sequence) provides CDR1 LNHDA and CDR2 SQIVND. The CDR3 measures 14 amino acids from cysteine to phenylalanine. Only CDR3 DNA remains: 42 bases, in frame from the first base. This record belongs to a study of T-cell memory formation after mild COVID-19 (dated by TCRdb to about 2021). Some background on the complete study: TCR sequence clusters from the two donors were largely donor specific. Two young, previously healthy adult volunteers made up the cohort, one male and one female. Longitudinal TCRalpha and TCRbeta repertoire sequencing tracked T-cell clones expanding and contracting after mild COVID-19 in a couple of donors.

Sequencing used an Illumina NovaSeq 6000. Using 5'RACE with constant-segment primers, TCRalpha and TCRbeta cDNA libraries were constructed, with sample barcodes and unique molecular identifiers added in the process. RNA was extracted from every sample with Trizol reagent. Library amplification was performed in two PCR steps, and a second sample barcode and Illumina TruSeq adapters were introduced in the second step. Libraries were sequenced on an Illumina NovaSeq with 2 x 150 bp paired-end reads. Concerning the study's data processing: The reads were demultiplexed and collapsed into UMI-guided consensus sequences using migec v1.2.7. Using mixcr v2.1.11, UMI consensuses were aligned to TRA and TRB V and J templates and then assembled into clonotypes. Clonotypes were classified as expanded or contracted when called significant by both edgeR and NoisET, with noise models trained on biological replicates. edgeR calls used a false discovery rate-adjusted p below 0.01 and a log2 fold-change threshold of 1. As an exploratory analysis of dynamics, max-normalized trajectories of the 1000 most abundant clonotypes were examined with PCA combined with hierarchical clustering. Separately sequenced CD4+ and CD8+ repertoires were used to assign the CD4 or CD8 phenotype of responding clones. The public reads were reprocessed in TCRdb via fastp at Q25 and MiXCR, keeping in-frame beta chains. All rows with the same CDR3 protein become a single entry with the most common DNA and genes. The V and J calls, along with clone size, are taken from TCRdb and not from the paper's own processing. The sample contains hundreds of thousands of distinct CDR3 sequences, around 15% of them found a single time. The ten biggest clones cover approximately 8.1% of the sample.

Results the study describes overall, beyond this receptor: The study covered only two mild cases, and larger cohorts including severe cases with pre-infection samples were considered necessary. SARS-CoV-2 specificity of the second-wave clones peaking on day 37 was not confirmed. From day 15 to 85, contracting clones showed balanced CD4/CD8 phenotypes, whereas a second wave of clones that expanded from day 15 to 37 leaned towards CD4+. Contracting CD4+ clones turned up mainly in the CM and EM memory subsets, whereas EMRA was where CD8+ clones were enriched. Some responding clones were found in pre-infection memory, which suggests that pre-existing cross-reactive memory T cells took part in the SARS-CoV-2 response.

PBMCs were isolated by Ficoll-Paque density gradient centrifugation. Sequenced material: PBMCs or a T cell subset sorted from them (not recorded which). This receptor was identified in an adult woman who had mild COVID-19 (a few samples of this study predate the infection). The sample titles of this study are shuffled in the database, so cell type and time point are left out; the donor was told from shared clones. The sequence is built from TRBV19 and TRBJ1-6; possibly the D gene is TRBD1, per 5 matching bases. The DNA reads TGTGCCAGTAGTGGGCAGGGCCGCGATTCACCCCTCCACTTT. Translated, it reads CASSGQGRDSPLHF.